These 19 T cell receptor beta chains were all obtained from the same sample, sequenced in a study of T cells expressing NK-cell markers (dated by TCRdb to the early 2020s). Library method: 5' RACE. For sequencing, an Illumina HiSeq 2000 was employed. Reads reprocessed by TCRdb are summarized as one entry per CDR3 protein sequence, and DNA is absent. The sample table gives roughly 180,000 distinct CDR3 sequences. The ten largest clones add up to 20% to 25% of the sample. Specimen: blood T cells: a sorted CD56 or NKG2C T cell subset, CD4+ or CD8+ T cells, or bulk PBMC T cells (not recorded which). These receptors originate from a man aged 18-75 years in good health.

The gene calls are TRBV5-1 and TRBJ2-3; TCRdb's assignment of TRBD2 cannot be checked, as there is no DNA. Germline CDR1 SGHRS, CDR2 YFSETQ. The CDR3 covers 16 residues. The CDR3 is CASSGPTSGVADTQYF.

V usage is TRBV28 and J usage is TRBJ2-5; the D call from TCRdb, TRBD2, cannot be confirmed without DNA. The CDR3 is 14 amino acids. Germline V CDR1 and CDR2: MDHEN, SYDVKM. The CDR3 sequence is CASAPSGSQETQYF. The whole variable domain, remainder taken from reference TRBV28 and TRBJ2-5, is DVKVTQSSRYLVKRTGEKVFLECVQDMDHENMFWYRQDPGLGLRLIYFSYDVKMKEKGDIPEGYSVSREKKERFSLILESASTNQTSMYLCASAPSGSQETQYFGPGTRLLVL.

The chain uses TRBV20-1 and TRBJ2-1; TCRdb outputs TRBD1, but without DNA this stays unchecked. The CDR3 covers 19 residues. Germline-derived CDR1 and CDR2 are DFQATT and SNEGSKA (reference sequence). The CDR3 loop is CSARDSGGATHLTYNEQFF.

This chain's CDR3 is CASSKKTDTDTQYF. The chain uses TRBV27 and TRBJ2-3. The CDR3 consists of 14 residues. Germline loops: CDR1 MNHEY, CDR2 SMNVEV (reference sequence).

V usage is TRBV12-3 or TRBV12-4 and J usage is TRBJ2-7; no DNA is available, so the TRBD1 call from TCRdb remains unchecked. The CDR3 covers 16 residues. This chain's CDR3 is CASSLDSGGGIREQYF.

The CDR3 sequence: CSARDGNGYTF. The rearrangement joins TRBV20-1 to TRBJ1-2; with no DNA, the TCRdb D assignment of TRBD1 cannot be verified. CDR3 size: 11 residues. CDR1 is DFQATT and CDR2 is SNEGSKA in the germline V gene (reference sequence).

The chain employs TRBV20-1 and TRBJ2-7; TCRdb picks TRBD1, but there is no DNA to check that call. Germline V CDR1 and CDR2: DFQATT, SNEGSKA (reference sequence). The CDR3 loop spans 12 amino acids. The CDR3 spells CSAGRVGGEQYF.

This chain joins TRBV28 and TRBJ1-1. Germline V gene data show CDR1 as MDHEN and CDR2 as SYDVKM. The CDR3 has 11 amino acids. The CDR3 region is CATAYNTEAFF.

V is TRBV3-1 and J is TRBJ2-7. The CDR3 totals 14 residues. Germline V CDR1 and CDR2: LGHDT, YNNKEL (reference sequence). The CDR3: CASSLRNEPYEQYF.

The V gene is TRBV6-5, the J gene TRBJ1-1; TCRdb's D call, TRBD1, is unchecked because there is no DNA. Per the germline V gene, CDR1 is MNHEY and CDR2 is SVGAGI. The CDR3 length is 13 residues. CDR3 in amino acids: CASSSQGNTEAFF.

The chain links TRBV6-5 to TRBJ2-1; TCRdb names TRBD2, which stays unverified in the absence of DNA. Germline V lookup: CDR1 MNHEY, CDR2 SVGAGI. This CDR3 is built from 16 residues. CDR3 sequence: CASRPYQGGVLYEQFF.

This rearrangement joins TRBV2 to TRBJ2-1; TCRdb selects TRBD2, and the lack of DNA leaves this call unchecked. Germline V lookup: CDR1 SNHLY, CDR2 FYNNEI. The CDR3 is 15 amino acids. The chain's CDR3 is CASSLGVGTYNEQFF.

The chain combines TRBV6-1 with TRBJ2-5; TCRdb reports TRBD2, a call that lacks DNA to check it against. This CDR3 is 15 amino acids long. Germline V gene lookup returns CDR1 MNHNS and CDR2 SASEGT. The CDR3: CASSPRPSPQETQYF.

The V gene is TRBV27, the J gene TRBJ1-5. Looked up from germline, CDR1 is MNHEY and CDR2 is SMNVEV (reference sequence). The length of the CDR3 is 16 residues. This CDR3 reads CASSLSSRSLVLPQHF.

The chain recombines TRBV6-4 with TRBJ2-3; TCRdb reports TRBD1, a call that lacks DNA to check it against. The CDR3 runs to 14 residues. The germline gives CDR1 MRHNA, CDR2 SNTAGT. CDR3 in amino acids: CASSGQGGTDTQYF.

This rearrangement joins TRBV10-2 to TRBJ2-5; the TRBD2 assignment by TCRdb is unverifiable without DNA. This CDR3 region has 14 residues. Per the germline V gene, CDR1 is WSHSY and CDR2 is SAAADI. The chain's CDR3 is CASSEAGGGETQYF.

The rearrangement links TRBV3-1 to TRBJ1-1; the D call of TRBD1 rests on TCRdb alone, since no DNA is present to check it. Germline CDR1 LGHDT, CDR2 YNNKEL (reference sequence). This CDR3 has 16 amino acids. CDR3 protein: CASSPLPTGEGTEAFF. Full variable domain (remainder filled in from reference TRBV3-1 and TRBJ1-1): DTAVSQTPKYLVTQMGNDKSIKCEQNLGHDTMYWYKQDSKKFLKIMFSYNNKELIINETVPNRFSPKSPDKAHLNLHINSLELGDSAVYFCASSPLPTGEGTEAFFGQGTRLTVV.

CDR3: CASSSPQGGKNIQYF. The chain couples TRBV7-9 to TRBJ2-4; without DNA, the TCRdb call of TRBD1 cannot be checked. From germline, CDR1 is SEHNR and CDR2 FQNEAQ (reference sequence). The length of the CDR3 is 15 residues.

The rearrangement uses TRBV7-3 and TRBJ2-1; TCRdb outputs TRBD1, but without DNA this stays unchecked. Germline V gives CDR1 SGHTA, CDR2 FQGTGA. The CDR3 length is 12 residues. CDR3 in amino acids: CASSPGPNEQFF.